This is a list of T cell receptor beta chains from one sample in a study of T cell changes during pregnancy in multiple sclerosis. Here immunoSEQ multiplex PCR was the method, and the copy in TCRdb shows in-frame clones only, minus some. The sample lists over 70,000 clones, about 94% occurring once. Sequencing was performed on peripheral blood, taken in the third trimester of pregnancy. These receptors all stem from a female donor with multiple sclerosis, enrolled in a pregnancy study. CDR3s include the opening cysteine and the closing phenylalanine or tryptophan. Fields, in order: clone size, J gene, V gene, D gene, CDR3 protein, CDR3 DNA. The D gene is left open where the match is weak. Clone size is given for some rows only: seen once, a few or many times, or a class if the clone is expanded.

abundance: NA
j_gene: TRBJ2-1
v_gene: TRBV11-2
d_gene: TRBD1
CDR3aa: CASSFGQGNYNEQFF
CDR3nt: TGTGCCAGCAGCTTTGGACAGGGGAACTACAATGAGCAGTTCTTC

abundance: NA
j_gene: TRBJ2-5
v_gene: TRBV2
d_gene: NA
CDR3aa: CASSPEETQYF
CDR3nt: TGTGCCAGCAGTCCAGAAGAGACCCAGTACTTC

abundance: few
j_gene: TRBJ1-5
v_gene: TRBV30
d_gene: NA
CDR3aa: CAWSGQLNQPQHF
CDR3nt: TGTGCCTGGAGCGGACAGCTCAATCAGCCCCAGCATTTT

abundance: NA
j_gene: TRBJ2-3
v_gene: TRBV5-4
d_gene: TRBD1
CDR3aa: CASSLDRGRTDTQYF
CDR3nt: TGTGCCAGCAGCTTGGACAGGGGGCGGACAGATACGCAGTATTTT

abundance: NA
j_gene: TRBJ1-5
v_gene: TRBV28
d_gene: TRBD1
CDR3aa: CASSKTGAGNQPQHF
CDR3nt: TGTGCCAGCAGTAAGACAGGGGCTGGAAATCAGCCCCAGCATTTT

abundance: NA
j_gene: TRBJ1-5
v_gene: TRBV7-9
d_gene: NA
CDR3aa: CASSLVEGPQHF
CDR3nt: TGTGCCAGCAGCTTAGTGGAGGGGCCCCAGCATTTT

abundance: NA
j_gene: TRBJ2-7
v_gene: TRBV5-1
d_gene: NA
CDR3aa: CASSLDIGRSGRPYEQYF
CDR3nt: TGCGCCAGCAGCTTGGATATTGGGCGTAGCGGTCGGCCTTACGAGCAGTACTTC

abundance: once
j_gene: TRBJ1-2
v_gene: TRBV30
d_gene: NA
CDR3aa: CAWRGGQGPNYGYTF
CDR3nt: TGTGCCTGGAGGGGGGGTCAAGGGCCTAACTATGGCTACACCTTC

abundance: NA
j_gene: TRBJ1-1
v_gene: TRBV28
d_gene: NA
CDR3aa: CASSLPGNTEAFF
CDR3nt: TGTGCCAGCAGCCTGCCGGGTAACACTGAAGCTTTCTTT

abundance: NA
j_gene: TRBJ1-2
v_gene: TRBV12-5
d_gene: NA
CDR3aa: CASGSSGVYYGYTF
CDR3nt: TGTGCTAGTGGTTCATCCGGGGTGTACTATGGCTACACCTTC

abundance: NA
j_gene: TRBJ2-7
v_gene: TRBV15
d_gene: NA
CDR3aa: CATSRAVRDYEQYF
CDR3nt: TGTGCCACCAGCAGAGCGGTCAGGGACTACGAGCAGTACTTC

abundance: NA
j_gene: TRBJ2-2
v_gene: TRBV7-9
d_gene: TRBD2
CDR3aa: CASSLPGLAGVDTGELFF
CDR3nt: TGTGCCAGCAGCTTGCCGGGACTAGCGGGAGTGGACACCGGGGAGCTGTTTTTT

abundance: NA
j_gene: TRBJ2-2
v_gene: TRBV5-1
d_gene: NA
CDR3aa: CASSLAGVGTGELFF
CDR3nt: TGCGCCAGCAGCTTGGCGGGGGTCGGGACCGGGGAGCTGTTTTTT

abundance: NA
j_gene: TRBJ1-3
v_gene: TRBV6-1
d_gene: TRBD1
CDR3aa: CASRQTGGNTIYF
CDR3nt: TGTGCCAGCAGGCAGACAGGGGGAAACACCATATATTTT

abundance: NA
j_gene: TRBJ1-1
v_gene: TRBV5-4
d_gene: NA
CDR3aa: CASSLQNTEAFF
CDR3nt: TGTGCCAGCAGCTTACAGAACACTGAAGCTTTCTTT

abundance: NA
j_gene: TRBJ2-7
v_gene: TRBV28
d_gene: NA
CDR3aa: CASSFAGSSYEQYF
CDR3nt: TGTGCCAGCAGTTTTGCAGGTAGCTCCTACGAGCAGTACTTC

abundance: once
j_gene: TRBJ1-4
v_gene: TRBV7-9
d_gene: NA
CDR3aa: CASSLGGGVNEKLFF
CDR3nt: TGTGCCAGCAGCTTAGGAGGAGGGGTCAATGAAAAACTGTTTTTT

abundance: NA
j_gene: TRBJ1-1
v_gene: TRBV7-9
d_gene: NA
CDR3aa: CASSFGRVGGEAFF
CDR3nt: TGTGCCAGCAGCTTCGGGCGTGTCGGGGGTGAAGCTTTCTTT

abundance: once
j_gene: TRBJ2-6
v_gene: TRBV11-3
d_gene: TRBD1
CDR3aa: CASSGTVSGANVLTF
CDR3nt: TGTGCCAGCAGCGGGACAGTCTCTGGGGCCAACGTCCTGACTTTC

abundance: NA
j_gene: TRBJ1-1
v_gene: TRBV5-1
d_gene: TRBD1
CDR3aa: CASSSRTGYEAFF
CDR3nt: TGCGCCAGCAGCTCCCGGACAGGGTATGAAGCTTTCTTT

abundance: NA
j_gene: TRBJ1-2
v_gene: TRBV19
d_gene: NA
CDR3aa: CASSIDLHGYTF
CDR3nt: TGTGCCAGTAGTATAGACCTTCATGGCTACACCTTC

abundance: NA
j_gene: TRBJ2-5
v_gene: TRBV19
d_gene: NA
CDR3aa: CASSIPGQPRETQYF
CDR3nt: TGTGCCAGTAGTATACCCGGACAACCCCGAGAGACCCAGTACTTC

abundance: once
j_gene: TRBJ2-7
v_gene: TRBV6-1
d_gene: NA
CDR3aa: CASSEGSPLTYEQYF
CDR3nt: TGTGCCAGCAGTGAAGGGAGTCCCCTTACCTACGAGCAGTACTTC

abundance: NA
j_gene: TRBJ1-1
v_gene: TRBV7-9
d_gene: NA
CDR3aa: CASSASEAFF
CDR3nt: TGTGCCAGCAGCGCGTCTGAAGCTTTCTTT

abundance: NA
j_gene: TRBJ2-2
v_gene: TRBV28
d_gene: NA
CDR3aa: CASSFLGATGELFF
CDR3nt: TGTGCCAGCAGTTTCTTAGGGGCTACCGGGGAGCTGTTTTTT

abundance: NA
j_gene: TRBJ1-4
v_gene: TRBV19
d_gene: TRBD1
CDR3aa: CASPSTGLTNEKLFF
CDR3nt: TGTGCCAGTCCCTCGACAGGGCTCACTAATGAAAAACTGTTTTTT

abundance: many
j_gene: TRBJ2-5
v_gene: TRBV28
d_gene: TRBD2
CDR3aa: CASSPPGLAGVETQYF
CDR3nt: TGTGCCAGCAGTCCGCCGGGACTAGCGGGAGTAGAGACCCAGTACTTC

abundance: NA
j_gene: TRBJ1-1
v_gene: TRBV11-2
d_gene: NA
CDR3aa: CASSLSRWYGGTEAFF
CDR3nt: TGTGCCAGCAGCCTTAGTAGGTGGTACGGAGGCACTGAAGCTTTCTTT

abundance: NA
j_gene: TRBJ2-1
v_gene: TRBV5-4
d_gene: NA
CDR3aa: CASSFESSAYNEQFF
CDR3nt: TGTGCCAGCAGCTTTGAGTCTAGCGCATACAATGAGCAGTTCTTC

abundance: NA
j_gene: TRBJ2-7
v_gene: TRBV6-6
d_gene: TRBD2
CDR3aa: CASTMGGEQYF
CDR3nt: TGTGCCAGCACCATGGGGGGGGAGCAGTACTTC

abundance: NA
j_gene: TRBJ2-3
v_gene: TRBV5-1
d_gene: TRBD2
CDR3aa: CASSLGLAGRDTQYF
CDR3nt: TGCGCCAGCAGCTTGGGACTAGCGGGAAGAGATACGCAGTATTTT

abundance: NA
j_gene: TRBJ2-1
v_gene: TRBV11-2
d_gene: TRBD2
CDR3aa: CASSFWGSGTYNEQFF
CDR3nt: TGTGCCAGCAGCTTCTGGGGCAGCGGGACGTACAATGAGCAGTTCTTC

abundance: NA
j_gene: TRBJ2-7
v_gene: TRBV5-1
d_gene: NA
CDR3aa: CASSLGVYEQYF
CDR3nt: TGCGCCAGCAGCTTGGGAGTCTACGAGCAGTACTTC

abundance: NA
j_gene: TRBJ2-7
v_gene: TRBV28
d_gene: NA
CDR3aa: CASTGEPYEQYF
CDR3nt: TGTGCCAGCACCGGGGAACCCTACGAGCAGTACTTC

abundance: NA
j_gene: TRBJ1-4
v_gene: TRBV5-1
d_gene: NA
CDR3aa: CASSLGHSTNEKLFF
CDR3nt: TGCGCCAGCAGCTTGGGGCATTCAACTAATGAAAAACTGTTTTTT

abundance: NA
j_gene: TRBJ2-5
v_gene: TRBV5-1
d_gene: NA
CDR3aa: CASSFPAAEQETQYF
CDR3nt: TGCGCCAGCAGCTTTCCGGCGGCAGAACAAGAGACCCAGTACTTC

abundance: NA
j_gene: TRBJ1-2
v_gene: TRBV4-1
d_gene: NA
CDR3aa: CASSQGQGNGYTF
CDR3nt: TGCGCCAGCAGCCAAGGGCAGGGAAATGGCTACACCTTC

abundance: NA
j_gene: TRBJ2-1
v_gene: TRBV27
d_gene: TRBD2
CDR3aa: CASSHTGLVGNNEQFF
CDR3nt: TGTGCCAGCAGCCATACGGGACTAGTAGGAAACAATGAGCAGTTCTTC